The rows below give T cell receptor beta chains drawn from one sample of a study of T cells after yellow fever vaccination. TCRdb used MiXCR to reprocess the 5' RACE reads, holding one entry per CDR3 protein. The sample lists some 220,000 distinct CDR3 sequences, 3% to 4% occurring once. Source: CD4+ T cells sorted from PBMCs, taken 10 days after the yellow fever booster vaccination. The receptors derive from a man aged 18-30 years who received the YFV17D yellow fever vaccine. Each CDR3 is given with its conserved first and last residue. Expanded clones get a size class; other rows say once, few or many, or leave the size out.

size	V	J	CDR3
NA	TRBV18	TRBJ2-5	CASSPSGWRETQYF
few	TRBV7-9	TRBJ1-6	CASTPFGTGNGSPLHF
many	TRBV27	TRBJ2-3	CASSPLWRARSTDTQYF
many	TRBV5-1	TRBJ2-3	CASSRVEGTQYF
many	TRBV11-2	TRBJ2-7	CASSLGGQSYEQYF
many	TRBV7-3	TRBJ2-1	CASSSAGLAVNNEQFF
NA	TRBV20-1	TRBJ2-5	CSARGLAGFQETQYF
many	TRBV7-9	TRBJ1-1	CASSLDGGAEAFF
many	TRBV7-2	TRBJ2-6	CGARFAGANVLTF
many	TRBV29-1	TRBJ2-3	CSGRGTDTQYF
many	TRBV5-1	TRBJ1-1	CASSSGHTMNTEAFF
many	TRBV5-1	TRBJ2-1	CASSSTGGSGEQFF
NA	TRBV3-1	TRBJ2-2	CASSFRGTGDTGELFF
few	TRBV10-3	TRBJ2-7	CAISESVPSSYEQYF
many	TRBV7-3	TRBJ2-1	CASSFRGANEQFF
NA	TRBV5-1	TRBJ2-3	CASRLEGATSTDTQYF
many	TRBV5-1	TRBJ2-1	CASSSRGGDEQFF
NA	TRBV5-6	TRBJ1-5	CASSFGAGYQPQHF
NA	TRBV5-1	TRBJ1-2	CASSSQGSHGYTF
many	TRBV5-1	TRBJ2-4	CASSLEPSPNIQYF
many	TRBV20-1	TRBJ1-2	CSARDRSNYGYTF
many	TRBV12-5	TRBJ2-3	CASGLPGTDTQYF
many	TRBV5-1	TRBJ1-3	CASSLRTGGNTIYF
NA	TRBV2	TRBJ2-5	CASIPTSGGFQETQYF
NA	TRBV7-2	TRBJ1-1	CASSLTGYDGFF
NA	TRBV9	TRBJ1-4	CASSPSSTNEKLFF
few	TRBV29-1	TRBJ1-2	CSAPGTANYGYTF
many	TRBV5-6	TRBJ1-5	CASSSLRGRHSNQPQHF
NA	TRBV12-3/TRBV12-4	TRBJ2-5	CASSSSSGHQETQYF
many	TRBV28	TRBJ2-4	CASRAYKNIQYF